This entry features one T cell receptor beta chain sequence. Under the authors' procedure: From reference gene primer amplification, estimates of nucleated cell counts were derived. Assay used: immunoSEQ multiplex PCR; TCRdb lists only in-frame clones, some missing. V and J calls and clone size are given by that table; D and trimming were obtained from the DNA. The sample comprises 68,000 or so clones, over 80% of which are singletons, and roughly 2.4% rests with the top ten. These data belong to a study of blood T cell repertoires in COVID-19. Overall study: Sites across the United States, Italy and Spain contributed samples from acute and convalescent COVID-19. PBMCs, B-cell-depleted T cells, or T cells provided the cDNA or gDNA that made up the material.

The sequenced material came from peripheral blood. The receptor was derived from a human donor in a cohort sampled during active COVID-19.

The DNA for the CDR3 is TGTGCCAGCAGCGCACCGGAGCGAGGCTACACCTTC. Its translation: CASSAPERGYTF. V gene TRBV9 combines with J gene TRBJ1-2; D gene uncertain. The CDR3 length is 12 residues. Trimming pared 3 bases from V and 8 bases from J, leaving 11 bases between. From germline, CDR1 is SGDLS and CDR2 YYNGEE.